This TCR beta chain was sequenced during a study of cytomegalovirus exposure and HLA in healthy donors. About the study: The 130 or so validation repertoires were reported in a later analysis to have been generated on the same platform as the approximately 700 first-cohort repertoires.

The data were produced by immunoSEQ multiplex PCR, yet TCRdb's version contains in-frame clones alone and is incomplete. The data hold over 100,000 clones, with 88% observed a single time. Findings of the study overall: Rare sequences made up most TCRs, while some public TCRs were found in many donors. Diagnosis of cytomegalovirus status made by the classifier reportedly showed high specificity and sensitivity.

CDR1 WSHSY and CDR2 SAAADI come from the germline V gene. The CDR3 sequence is 13 residues long. V was pared by 6 bases and J by 4 bases, with 10 bases between. On this clone itself: Its cognate antigen is unknown.

The rearrangement links TRBV10-2 to TRBJ1-5; no reliable D call. Sequenced: PBMCs. The TCR sequence derives from a woman in her late teens or twenties in good health and CMV-seropositive. In DNA, the CDR3 is TGCGCCAGCAGGCTCGGCGGTAATCAGCCCCAGCATTTT. Protein sequence: CASRLGGNQPQHF.